The 5 T cell receptor beta chains presented below share a single source sample, sequenced in a study of CD8 T cells in ankylosing spondylitis. TCRdb itself ran the 5' RACE reads through MiXCR, one entry per CDR3 protein. The repertoire holds about 500,000 distinct CDR3 sequences, roughly 5.3% seen once, with roughly 3.2% in the top ten. Points from the study as a whole: Characteristic, it appeared, of ankylosing spondylitis blood was a TCR beta motif of 7 or 8 highly homologous variants.

No cognate antigen is known for these TCRs. Specimen: blood, either unsorted or a sorted T cell fraction (not recorded which). These receptors originate from a male donor with ankylosing spondylitis.

This clonotype came up many times. The genes are TRBV21-1 and TRBJ2-7; the table's TRBD1 call for D was not verified on the DNA. TRBV21-1 is marked as a pseudogene. The CDR3 length is 15 residues. The CDR3 reads CASSKVRDMIYEQYF. The CDR3 DNA reads TGTGCCAGCAGCAAGGTCAGGGACATGATCTACGAGCAGTACTTC.

Regarding this clonotype: This may arise from a read error, as a much more abundant clone is one base away. The chain has TRBV5-6 and TRBJ2-3; D is unresolved. The CDR3 sequence is 13 residues long. Germline lookup yields CDR1 SGHDT and CDR2 YYEEEE. CDR3 nucleotides: TGTGCCAGCGGCTTGGAAGATCGGGATACGCAGTATTTT. Encoded protein: CASGLEDRDTQYF.

The table lists this clonotype with a few counts. This chain joins TRBV12-3 or TRBV12-4 and TRBJ2-2; 7 bases align to TRBD2. This CDR3 region has 15 residues. The V and J ends lost 4 bases and 1 base, in that order; junction bases with no gene match: 3. The CDR3 loop is CASSSGRMNTGELFF. The CDR3 region has the DNA TGTGCCAGCAGTTCCGGGAGGATGAACACCGGGGAGCTGTTTTTT.

This clonotype came up many times. The genes are TRBV12-3 or TRBV12-4 and TRBJ1-4; D remains ambiguous. V was cut by 3 bases and J by 8 bases, with 7 bases left in between. The CDR3 is 12 amino acids. CDR3 nucleotide sequence: TGTGCCAGCAGTTTTAAACCGGAAAAACTGTTTTTT. This sequence encodes CASSFKPEKLFF.

This clonotype has at least ten counts. The chain couples TRBV20-1 to TRBJ1-5; 10 bases align to TRBD1. The CDR3 totals 13 residues. J lost 7 bases, V lost 5 bases, and 5 bases had no gene match. Per germline, CDR1 DFQATT and CDR2 SNEGSKA (reference sequence). CDR3 region: CSAGRQGAQPQHF. CDR3 DNA: TGCAGTGCTGGGAGACAGGGGGCCCAGCCCCAGCATTTT.